Sequencing of this TCR beta chain was carried out in a study of beta chain features in type 1 diabetes. General observations from the study: Patients with Type 1 diabetes showed moderately but significantly shorter TCRB CDR3s in all four CD4+ subsets.

About this clone: Its antigen is not known.

The CDR3 runs 16 residues. V was pared by 5 bases and J by 0 bases, with 15 bases between. CDR1 and CDR2 from the germline V gene are SGHTA and FQGNSA. The whole isolated RNA underwent reverse transcription, so sequencing captured expressed TCRB transcripts. Data came from immunoSEQ multiplex PCR; TCRdb stores just in-frame clones and leaves some out. This sample yields a few hundred thousand clones, of which roughly 17% are seen a single time; 0.08% to 0.095% belongs to the top ten. This sequence was found in a young man with type 1 diabetes. Material: naive CD4+ T cells from blood. The genes are TRBV7-2 and TRBJ2-3; no clear D. CDR3 nucleotides: TGTGCCAGCAGCCTAGGACCCGTCGCAAGCACAGATACGCAGTATTTT. Protein product: CASSLGPVASTDTQYF.